This T cell receptor (beta chain) was obtained from a study of beta chain features in type 1 diabetes. Broader study findings: An over-representation of cells with high TCR expression could result from cDNA sequencing. Moderate but significant shortening of TCRB CDR3s was recorded in all four CD4+ subsets from Type 1 diabetes patients.

Reverse transcription of all isolated RNA meant that expressed TCRB transcripts were sequenced. TCRdb's copy holds only in-frame clones and misses some; the assay was immunoSEQ multiplex PCR. Of 100,000 to 150,000 clones in the sample, about a sixth were seen once. Concerning this clone itself: The antigen is unknown.

Sorting that relied on CD45RO/CCR7/CD25/CD127/CD95/CD27 yielded CD4+ naive, central memory, regulatory and stem cell-like memory cells. V gave up 5 bases and J gave up 4 bases; unmatched junction bases: 6. CDR3 length equals 15 residues. Germline CDR1 is MNHNY and CDR2 is SVGAGI (reference sequence). The rearrangement joins TRBV6-6 to TRBJ2-2; TRBD1 agrees at 8 bases. The specimen sequenced was central memory CD4+ T cells from blood. The clonotype was recovered from a man aged 25-45 years with type 1 diabetes. The CDR3: CASSPRTGSTGELFF. The CDR3 DNA follows: TGTGCCAGCAGTCCCAGGACAGGGAGCACCGGGGAGCTGTTTTTT.